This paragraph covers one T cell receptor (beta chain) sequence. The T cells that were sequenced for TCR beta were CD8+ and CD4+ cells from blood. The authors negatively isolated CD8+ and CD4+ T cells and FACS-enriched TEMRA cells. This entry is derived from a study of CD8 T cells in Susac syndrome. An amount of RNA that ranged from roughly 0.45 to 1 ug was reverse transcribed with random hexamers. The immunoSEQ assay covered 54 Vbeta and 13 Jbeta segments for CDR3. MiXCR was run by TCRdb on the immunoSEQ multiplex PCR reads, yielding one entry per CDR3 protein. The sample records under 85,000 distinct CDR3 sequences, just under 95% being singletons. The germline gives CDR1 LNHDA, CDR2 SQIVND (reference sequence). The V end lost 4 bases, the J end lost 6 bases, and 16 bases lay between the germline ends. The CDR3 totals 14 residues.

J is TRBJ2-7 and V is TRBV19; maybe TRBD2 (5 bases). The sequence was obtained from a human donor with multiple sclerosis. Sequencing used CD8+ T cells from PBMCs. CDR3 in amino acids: CASSTGRGDLEQYF. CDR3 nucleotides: TGTGCCAGTAGTACCGGACGGGGAGACCTCGAGCAGTACTTC.